One sample yielded the 5 T cell receptor beta chains listed below, sequenced in a study of blood T cell repertoires in COVID-19. Here immunoSEQ multiplex PCR was the method, and the copy in TCRdb shows in-frame clones only, minus some. The sample consists of approximately 28,000 clones, about four fifths of them appearing once. Sequencing was carried out using peripheral blood. The receptors originated from an elderly man with active or convalescent COVID-19.

V gene TRBV27 combines with J gene TRBJ1-1, with TRBD1 identical over 8 bases. The CDR3 spans 13 residues. Germline V gives CDR1 MNHEY, CDR2 SMNVEV (reference sequence). The V gene end was trimmed by 2 bases and the J gene end by 8 bases; junction bases not matched to a gene: 4. The CDR3 DNA reads TGTGCCAGCAGTTTACCGGGACAGGCAGAAGCTTTCTTT. This sequence encodes CASSLPGQAEAFF.

The rearrangement joins TRBV11-2 to TRBJ2-1, with a tentative D call TRBD2 (5 bases). Between the trimmed V and J ends, which lost 1 base and 7 bases, there was a span of 8 bases. The CDR3 length is 13 residues. Germline lookup yields CDR1 SGHAT and CDR2 FQNNGV. DNA for the CDR3: TGTGCCAGCAGCTTAGGGACTTCTAATGAGCAGTTCTTC. This encodes CASSLGTSNEQFF. Looking up the rest from reference TRBV11-2 and TRBJ2-1 gives the full variable domain: EAGVAQSPRYKIIEKRQSVAFWCNPISGHATLYWYQQILGQGPKLLIQFQNNGVVDDSQLPKDRFSAERLKGVDSTLKIQPAKLEDSAVYLCASSLGTSNEQFFGPGTRLTVL.

This chain links TRBV3-1 (or the pseudogene TRBV3-2) with TRBJ2-3; TRBD2 aligns across 7 bases. Trimming removed 1 base from V and 2 bases from J; junction bases left unmatched: 9. The length of the CDR3 is 17 residues. Per the germline V gene, CDR1 is LGHDT and CDR2 is YNNKEL (reference sequence). The CDR3 spells CASSQGAGGGLTDTQYF. CDR3 nucleotides: TGTGCCAGCAGCCAAGGTGCCGGCGGGGGACTCACAGATACGCAGTATTTT.

This rearrangement joins TRBV21-1 to TRBJ2-7; TRBD2 was called by the table and not checked on the DNA. TRBV21-1 is noted as a pseudogene. The CDR3 consists of 14 residues. The CDR3 is CASSNERSSYEQYF. The CDR3 DNA reads TGTGCCAGCAGCAATGAGAGAAGCTCCTACGAGCAGTACTTC.

In this sample, this clone turned up once. The chain uses TRBV6-5 and TRBJ1-1; 8 nucleotides line up with TRBD1. CDR1 MNHEY and CDR2 SVGAGI come from the germline V gene. This CDR3 contains 15 residues. V trimming: 5 bases; J trimming: 3 bases; junction bases outside the gene matches: 8. CDR3 amino acids: CASSKQGARDTEAFF. CDR3 bases: TGTGCCAGCAGTAAGCAGGGGGCGCGGGACACTGAAGCTTTCTTT.